This T cell receptor beta chain was documented in a study of blood T cells in healthy people across ages. With a J-beta primer mix and a sample-barcoded 5' primer, a second PCR ran roughly 6 to 11 cycles. TCRdb used MiXCR to reprocess the 5' RACE reads, holding one entry per CDR3 protein. This repertoire shows 700,000 to 900,000 distinct CDR3 sequences, 20% to 30% found once; its top ten account for about 3%. The ends were cut back, 2 bases at V and 2 bases at J, with 13 bases in the middle. This CDR3 comprises 15 residues. CDR1 is SGHRS and CDR2 is YFSETQ in the germline V gene. A further study also used this sample, focusing on T cells of mothers and their children.

The sequenced sample consisted of blood. This clonotype was obtained from a boy aged 5-17 years in good health. This chain links TRBV5-1 with TRBJ2-5; maybe TRBD1 (6 bases). Here the CDR3 reads CASSLSHREQETQYF. Here the CDR3 DNA reads TGCGCCAGCAGCTTATCTCACAGGGAGCAAGAGACCCAGTACTTC.